This TCR beta chain derives from a study of T cell changes during pregnancy in multiple sclerosis. The CDR3 totals 15 residues. Trimming removed 3 bases from V and 5 bases from J, with 13 bases in between. Germline loops: CDR1 MNHEY, CDR2 SVGAGI. Libraries were prepared by immunoSEQ multiplex PCR; TCRdb keeps only in-frame clonotypes and omits some of them. This table has tens of thousands of clones, under 95% appearing once. The sequencing used peripheral blood, collected in the first trimester of pregnancy. This receptor was obtained from a female donor with multiple sclerosis, enrolled in a pregnancy study. This sequence joins TRBV6-5 and TRBJ1-4, with a possible D match to TRBD1 (5 bases). CDR3 protein: CASSYQGRENEKLFF. The CDR3 nucleotides are TGTGCCAGCAGTTATCAGGGCAGAGAGAATGAAAAACTGTTTTTT.